Below are 11 T cell receptor beta chains sequenced from a single sample in a study of PD-1 blockade in mismatch repair-deficient tumors. Only in-frame clones appear in the TCRdb table, and some are missing; sequencing was by immunoSEQ multiplex PCR. The table shows roughly 110,000 clones, with 70% to 80% occurring only once. Sample: peripheral blood, taken about 13 months after starting pembrolizumab. These receptors were taken from an adult with mismatch repair-deficient cancer.

The gene calls are TRBV7-2 and TRBJ2-7; weak D call: TRBD1 (5 bases). This CDR3 is 13 amino acids long. Trimming took off 6 bases at V and 0 bases at J, with 9 bases between the two ends. Germline assignment: CDR1 SGHTA and CDR2 FQGNSA. The CDR3 sequence: CASRPTGSYEQYF. The CDR3 DNA reads as TGTGCCAGCAGACCTACAGGCTCCTACGAGCAGTACTTC.

The V and J genes are TRBV7-6 and TRBJ2-7, with a weak D call TRBD1 (6 bases). The CDR3 has 16 residues. In germline, CDR1 is SGHVS, CDR2 FNYEAQ. V was pared by 1 base and J by 2 bases, with 15 bases between. DNA for the CDR3: TGTGCCAGCAGCTTAGGACTACAGGGAAACGCCTACGAGCAGTACTTC. Residues: CASSLGLQGNAYEQYF.

This clone showed up just a few times. The chain has TRBV7-6 and TRBJ2-1; 10 bases agree with TRBD2. V dropped 3 bases and J dropped 7; count of bases not matched to a gene: 6. The length of the CDR3 is 15 residues. CDR1 and CDR2 (germline): SGHVS, FNYEAQ. The DNA for the CDR3 is TGTGCCAGCAGCTTCCTAGCGGGAGCTGGGAATGAGCAGTTCTTC. It translates to CASSFLAGAGNEQFF. The full variable domain, with the rest looked up from reference TRBV7-6 and TRBJ2-1, is GAGVSQSPRYKVTKRGQDVALRCDPISGHVSLYWYRQALGQGPEFLTYFNYEAQQDKSGLPNDRFSAERPEGSISTLTIQRTEQRDSAMYRCASSFLAGAGNEQFFGPGTRLTVL.

The chain links TRBV11-2 to TRBJ1-3; D might be TRBD1 (5 bases). The V gene's germline CDR1 is SGHAT and CDR2 FQNNGV. The CDR3 is made up of 16 amino acids. Between the trimmed V and J ends, which lost 3 bases and 0 bases, there was a span of 12 bases. The CDR3 coding sequence is TGTGCCAGCAGCTTTACCGGGACGGACTCTGGAAACACCATATATTTT. It specifies CASSFTGTDSGNTIYF. Full variable domain (rest looked up from reference TRBV11-2 and TRBJ1-3): EAGVAQSPRYKIIEKRQSVAFWCNPISGHATLYWYQQILGQGPKLLIQFQNNGVVDDSQLPKDRFSAERLKGVDSTLKIQPAKLEDSAVYLCASSFTGTDSGNTIYFGEGSWLTVV.

The J gene is TRBJ2-1, the V gene TRBV6-5; 14 bases match TRBD2. J gave up 9 bases and V 5 bases, and 6 bases lay outside the gene matches. The CDR3 runs 15 residues. Germline V gene lookup returns CDR1 MNHEY and CDR2 SVGAGI. The CDR3 here is CASSRGLAGGSEQFF. CDR3 nucleotide sequence: TGTGCCAGCAGTAGAGGACTAGCGGGAGGTAGTGAGCAGTTCTTC.

The CDR3 DNA reads TGTGCCAGCAGCACCTGGGAGGGTTCGACGGAGACCCAGTACTTC. Protein sequence: CASSTWEGSTETQYF. The chain recombines TRBV11-3 with TRBJ2-5; 7 positions agree with TRBD2. The junction had 11 bases not matched to a gene; V was cut back by 5 bases and J by 5 bases. The CDR3 consists of 15 residues. Germline loops: CDR1 SGHNT, CDR2 YENEEA.

This chain joins TRBV5-8 and TRBJ1-2; 7 bases fit TRBD1. In germline, CDR1 is SGHTS, CDR2 YDEGEE. The CDR3 totals 15 residues. The V segment lost 0 bases and the J segment 4 bases; nucleotides outside the gene matches: 6. As DNA, the CDR3 is TGTGCCAGCAGCTTGGCAGGGGGAGGAGGCTATGGCTACACCTTC. Translated, it gives CASSLAGGGGYGYTF.

This sequence joins TRBV6-5 and TRBJ1-1; no firm D call. The germline V gene encodes CDR1 MNHEY and CDR2 SVGAGI. This CDR3 comprises 12 residues. V was shortened by 0 bases and J by 8 bases, with 7 bases between the two germline ends. CDR3 region: CASSYSLWEAFF. CDR3 in DNA: TGTGCCAGCAGTTACTCCTTATGGGAAGCTTTCTTT.

Here the CDR3 reads CATTSSAMGEQFF. The CDR3 nucleotides read TGTGCCACCACCTCTTCCGCGATGGGTGAGCAGTTCTTC. The chain uses TRBV6-6 and TRBJ2-1; no firm D call. This CDR3 has 13 amino acids. V was shortened by 10 bases and J by 9 bases, with 19 bases between the two germline ends. Germline CDR1 is MNHNY and CDR2 is SVGAGI (reference sequence).

V is TRBV5-6 and J is TRBJ2-2; 7 bases are shared with TRBD2. Germline V gene lookup returns CDR1 SGHDT and CDR2 YYEEEE. The CDR3 runs 16 residues. V gave up 1 base and J gave up 5 bases; unmatched junction bases: 8. For the CDR3, the DNA is TGTGCCAGCAGCTTGATCGCGGGAGTAGGGACCGGGGAGCTGTTTTTT. Translated: CASSLIAGVGTGELFF. The variable domain in full, with the rest retrieved from reference TRBV5-6 and TRBJ2-2, is DAGVTQSPTHLIKTRGQQVTLRCSPKSGHDTVSWYQQALGQGPQFIFQYYEEEERQRGNFPDRFSGHQFPNYSSELNVNALLLGDSALYLCASSLIAGVGTGELFFGEGSRLTVL.

The rearrangement links TRBV19 to TRBJ2-1; D possibly corresponds to TRBD2 (6 bases). The CDR3 is made up of 15 amino acids. V lost 1 base and J 1 base, leaving 8 bases between the germline ends. Per germline, CDR1 LNHDA and CDR2 SQIVND (reference sequence). The CDR3 DNA sequence: TGTGCCAGTAGTATAGGTCGGGGGTCCTACAATGAGCAGTTCTTC. Encoded protein: CASSIGRGSYNEQFF.